This T cell receptor (beta chain) stems from a study of T cells in Graves' hyperthyroidism and ophthalmopathy. The CDR3 runs 16 residues. The J segment lost 1 base and the V segment lost 3 bases, leaving 5 bases of the junction unmatched. Per germline, CDR1 LGHDT and CDR2 YNNKEL (reference sequence). Patients with uncontrolled infections, other autoimmune diseases, pregnancy or lactation were excluded. In making diagnoses, clinical symptoms, serum thyroxine and TRAb, thyroid ultrasound and orbital computed tomography were all used. This clonotype was found many times. Its antigen is unknown. There were TCR beta CDR3 regions amplified from RNA transcripts. TCR CDR3 underwent first-round RT-PCR with the HTBI primer set. A single record per CDR3 protein comes from TCRdb applying MiXCR to the multiplex PCR reads. The sample records fewer than 600,000 distinct CDR3 sequences, 14% being singletons. General study findings and limits: A 13 V-J model separated ophthalmopathy from stable hyperthyroidism.

The chain is built from TRBV3-1 and TRBJ2-2; TRBD1 matches at 7 bases. Sequencing used blood. The source is a woman aged 40 to 49 with Graves' hyperthyroidism. The CDR3: CASSQRQGLNTGELFF. Here the CDR3 DNA reads TGTGCCAGCAGCCAGAGACAGGGTTTGAACACCGGGGAGCTGTTTTTT.